The following is a T cell receptor beta chain sequence with its context. Germline V gene lookup returns CDR1 LNHDA and CDR2 SQIVND (reference sequence). Trimming stripped 7 bases from V and 2 bases from J, with 11 bases between. CDR3 length equals 14 residues. The sample originates from a study of cytomegalovirus exposure and HLA in healthy donors. The study ran its PCR with 60 Vbeta and 13 Jbeta primers. Here immunoSEQ multiplex PCR was the method, and the copy in TCRdb shows in-frame clones only, minus some. Of 95,000 to 150,000 clones listed, around 80% are singletons. V and J are TRBV19 and TRBJ2-2; D perhaps matches TRBD2 (5 bases). The sequencing input was PBMCs. The origin of this receptor is a man aged 25 to 40 in good health and CMV-seronegative. In DNA, the CDR3 is TGTGCCAGTATAAAGCGGATAAACACCGGGGAGCTGTTTTTT. Translation gives CASIKRINTGELFF.